This T cell receptor (beta chain) was identified in a study of T cells in Graves' hyperthyroidism and ophthalmopathy (dated by TCRdb to the late 2010s). With respect to the entire study: TCR V-J signatures able to tell the groups apart were searched for in a discovery cohort of 95 or so patients, of whom roughly 42 had Graves' ophthalmopathy and around 58 had stable Graves' hyperthyroidism. Prospective prediction of ophthalmopathy was tested in an independent validation cohort consisting of about 20 hyperthyroidism patients and approximately 16 patients who later progressed to ophthalmopathy. For training and testing, the roughly 93 patients in the discovery cohort were randomly divided in a 7:3 ratio. In more than 5 Graves' hyperthyroidism patients, the study also compared T-cell repertoires from thyroid tissue with T-cell repertoires from blood. After sampling, hyperthyroidism patients received methimazole starting at 30 mg daily, and ophthalmopathy patients received high-dose intravenous methylprednisolone. The paper describes TCR Vbeta CDR3 sequencing of around 140 peripheral blood samples, made up of some 42 ophthalmopathy patients, 70 to 80 hyperthyroidism patients and some 17 progressor patients.

TCR beta CDR3 regions were amplified from RNA transcripts. The TCR CDR3 was subjected to a first round of RT-PCR using the HTBI primer set and the Qiagen OneStep RT-PCR kit. The libraries were constructed in a second round of multiplex PCR and then size-selected and purified. The libraries were sequenced on an Illumina HiSeq2000 using paired-end 100 bp reads. The paper's data handling went like this. SOAPnuke was used to process the raw data, removing reads that contained adapters or uncalled bases, had a mean Phred below 15, or lacked an exact match to the constant primer or identifier. High-quality paired reads were merged using COPE v1.2.5, and each unique nucleotide sequence was defined as a clonotype. Clonotypes were aligned to IMGT TRBV, TRBD and TRBJ reference segments using MiTCR v1.1. The analysis was restricted to V-J combinations with a frequency above 0.0001, which together covered about 99% of the repertoires. A TCS score was defined as the ratio of F50 (clonal expansion) to E x V (chaos), with BLOSUM62-based TCRdist applied between CDR3 peptides within each V-J. Welch's t-statistics and random forest reduced around 510 V-J features to 13, which were used in a naive Bayes classifier (R e1071). Thyroid-blood repertoire similarity was quantified with the Morisita-Horn index. The public reads were reanalyzed by TCRdb: fastp trimming at Q25, MiXCR alignment, in-frame beta chains only. Rows with a matching CDR3 protein are joined into one entry that keeps the most common DNA and genes. The V and J calls and clone size are TCRdb's, not the authors'. The sample yields more than 500,000 distinct CDR3 sequences; around 43% were counted once. The top ten clones comprise about 43% of the sample.

Looking up the germline V gene yields CDR1 LGHNA and CDR2 YSLEER. From its cysteine to its phenylalanine, the CDR3 spans 16 amino acids. Of the read, only the CDR3 DNA is kept; its 48 bases are in frame from base 1. Deletion took 2 bases off V and 5 bases off J, with a span of 16 bases between the germline ends. This clonotype was counted at least ten times. It has no known antigen specificity. No base quality information exists; no much larger clone differs at one position. Patients with uncontrolled infections, other autoimmune diseases, pregnancy or lactation were excluded. Diagnoses were based on clinical symptoms, serum thyroxine and TRAb, thyroid ultrasound and orbital computed tomography. Trizol reagent was used to extract total RNA, and RNA quality was then checked on an Agilent 2100 Bioanalyzer. On the study overall, not on this receptor specifically: Most expanded thyroid clonotypes (frequency above 0.001) were also detected in blood, a finding suggesting that blood repertoires may reflect thyroid immune responses. In cross-validation, a model built on a 13 V-J signature told ophthalmopathy apart from stable hyperthyroidism with about 90% sensitivity and roughly 83% specificity, and in testing the same model reached 80%/75%. In validation, the model predicted progression to ophthalmopathy with 60% to 71% sensitivity and 72% to 85% specificity, a median of roughly seven months before onset. Sample size was not statistically predetermined, and investigators were not blinded to group allocation.

Source material: peripheral blood or thyroid tissue (not recorded which). The chain was built from TRBV4-3 and TRBJ1-5; TRBD1 is a possible D gene, resting on 5 matching bases. The sequence was collected from an adult woman with Graves' disease, either hyperthyroidism or ophthalmopathy (not recorded which). The DNA sequence reads TGCGCCAGCAGCCAATCGGCAGGGACTTCGGATCAGCCCCAGCATTTT. Translated, this is CASSQSAGTSDQPQHF.